This T cell receptor (beta chain) was documented in a study of blood T cell repertoires in COVID-19. About the study: Donors in the United States, Italy and Spain gave samples during acute or convalescent COVID-19. PBMCs, B-cell-depleted T cells, or T cells provided the cDNA or gDNA that made up the material.

Authors' data handling: Using reference gene primer amplification, nucleated cell counts were estimated. Sequenced by immunoSEQ multiplex PCR; TCRdb stores in-frame clones only, minus some. V, J and clone size are taken as reported in that table, and D and trimming were inferred from the DNA itself. The sample includes fewer than 250,000 clones, under 90% of them seen just once. All recovered Cohort 3 donors got two negative PCRs, got clearance, or saw symptom resolution. With V trimmed by 3 bases and J by 7 bases, 8 bases remained unmatched. The germline V gene encodes CDR1 ENHRY and CDR2 SYGVKD. The CDR3 has 16 residues.

Sequenced material: PBMCs or T cells enriched from blood (not recorded which). The TCR originated in a man in his 60s who had recovered from COVID-19. The chain uses TRBV10-3 and TRBJ2-1; the match to TRBD2 covers 11 bases. The CDR3 region has the DNA TGTGCCATCAGTGAAGGGGTAGCGGGGGGGCGTAATGAGCAGTTCTTC. Its translation is CAISEGVAGGRNEQFF.